Listed here is a single T cell receptor (beta chain). Its antigen is not identified. The data stem from a study of shared clonotypes between healthy human individuals. Study results and caveats: Shared clonotypes across all four donors exceeded non-shared ones in generation probability.

Here immunoSEQ multiplex PCR was the method, and the copy in TCRdb shows in-frame clones only, minus some. The table has under 650,000 clones, 90% to 97% seen once. The material sequenced was naive CD4+ T cells sorted from blood. Subset specified: CD45RA+ positively selected. This receptor was obtained from a woman aged 25-40 years in good health.

The CDR3 region is CASSPIAGNQPQHF. CDR3 nucleotide sequence: TGTGCCAGCAGCCCGATCGCAGGCAATCAGCCCCAGCATTTT. The chain links TRBV7-9 to TRBJ1-5; D unclear. Trimming stripped 5 bases from V and 2 bases from J, with 10 bases between. Per the germline V gene, CDR1 is SEHNR and CDR2 is FQNEAQ (reference sequence). The CDR3 contains 14 residues.